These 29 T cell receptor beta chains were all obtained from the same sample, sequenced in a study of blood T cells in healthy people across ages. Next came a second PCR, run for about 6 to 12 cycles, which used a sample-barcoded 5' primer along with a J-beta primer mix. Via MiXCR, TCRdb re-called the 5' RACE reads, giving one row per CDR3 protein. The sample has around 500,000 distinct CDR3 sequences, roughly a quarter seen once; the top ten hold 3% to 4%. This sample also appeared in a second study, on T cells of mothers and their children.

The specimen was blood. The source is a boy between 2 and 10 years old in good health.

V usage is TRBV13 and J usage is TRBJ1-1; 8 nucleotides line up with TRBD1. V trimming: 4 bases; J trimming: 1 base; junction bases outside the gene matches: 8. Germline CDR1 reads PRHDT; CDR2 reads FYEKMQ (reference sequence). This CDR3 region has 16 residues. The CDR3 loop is CASSSFLGQGNTEAFF. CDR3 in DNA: TGTGCCAGCAGCTCGTTCCTCGGACAGGGGAACACTGAAGCTTTCTTT.

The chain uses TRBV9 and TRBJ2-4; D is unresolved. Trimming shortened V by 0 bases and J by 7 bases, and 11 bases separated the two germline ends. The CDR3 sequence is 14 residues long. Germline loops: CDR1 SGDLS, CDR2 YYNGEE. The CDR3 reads CASSVEAVPNIQYF. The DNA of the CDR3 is TGTGCCAGCAGCGTAGAGGCGGTCCCGAACATTCAGTACTTC.

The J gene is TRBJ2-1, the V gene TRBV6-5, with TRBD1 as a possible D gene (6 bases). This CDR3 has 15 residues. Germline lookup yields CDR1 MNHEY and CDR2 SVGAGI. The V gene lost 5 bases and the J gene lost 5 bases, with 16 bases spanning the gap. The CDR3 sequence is CASSRQQGSHNEQFF. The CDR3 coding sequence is TGTGCCAGCAGTCGGCAGCAGGGGTCCCACAATGAGCAGTTCTTC.

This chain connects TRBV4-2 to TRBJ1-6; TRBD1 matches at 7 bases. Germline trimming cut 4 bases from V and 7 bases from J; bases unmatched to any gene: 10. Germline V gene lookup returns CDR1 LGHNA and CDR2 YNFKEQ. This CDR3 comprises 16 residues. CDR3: CASSLPTGTENSPLHF. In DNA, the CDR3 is TGTGCCAGCAGCCTACCCACCGGGACAGAGAATTCACCCCTCCACTTT.

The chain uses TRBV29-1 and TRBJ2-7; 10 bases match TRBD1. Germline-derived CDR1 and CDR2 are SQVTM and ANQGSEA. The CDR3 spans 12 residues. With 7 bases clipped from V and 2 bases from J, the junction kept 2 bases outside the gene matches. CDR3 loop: CSGGTGAYEQYF. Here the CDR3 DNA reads TGCAGCGGAGGGACAGGGGCCTACGAGCAGTACTTC.

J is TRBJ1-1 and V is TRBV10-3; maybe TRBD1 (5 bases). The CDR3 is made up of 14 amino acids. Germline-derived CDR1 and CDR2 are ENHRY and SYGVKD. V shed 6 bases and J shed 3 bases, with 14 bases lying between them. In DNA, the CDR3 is TGTGCCATCAGAGGGTCAGGGACCCACACTGAAGCTTTCTTT. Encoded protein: CAIRGSGTHTEAFF.

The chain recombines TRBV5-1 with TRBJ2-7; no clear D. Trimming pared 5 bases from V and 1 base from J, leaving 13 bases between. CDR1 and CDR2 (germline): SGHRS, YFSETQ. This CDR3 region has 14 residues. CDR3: CASSSTDWSYEQYF. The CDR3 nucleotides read TGCGCCAGCAGTAGTACAGACTGGTCCTACGAGCAGTACTTC.

Here the CDR3 DNA reads TGTGCCAGCAGCGCGCCGGGACACCACTTT. This translates into CASSAPGHHF. V is TRBV11-2 and J is TRBJ1-6; tentative D call: TRBD1 (6 bases). Germline CDR1 and CDR2: SGHAT and FQNNGV. V was clipped by 5 bases and J by 18 bases, with 11 bases between them. This CDR3 spans 10 amino acids.

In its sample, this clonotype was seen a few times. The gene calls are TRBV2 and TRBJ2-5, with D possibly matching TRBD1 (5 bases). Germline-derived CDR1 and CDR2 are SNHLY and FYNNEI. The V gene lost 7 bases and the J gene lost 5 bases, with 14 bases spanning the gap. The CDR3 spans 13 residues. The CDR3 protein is CASTAGLRETQYF. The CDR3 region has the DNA TGTGCCAGCACCGCAGGGCTTAGGGAGACCCAGTACTTC. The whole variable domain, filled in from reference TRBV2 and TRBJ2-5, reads EPEVTQTPSHQVTQMGQEVILRCVPISNHLYFYWYRQILGQKVEFLVSFYNNEISEKSEIFDDQFSVERPDGSNFTLKIRSTKLEDSAMYFCASTAGLRETQYFGPGTRLLVL.

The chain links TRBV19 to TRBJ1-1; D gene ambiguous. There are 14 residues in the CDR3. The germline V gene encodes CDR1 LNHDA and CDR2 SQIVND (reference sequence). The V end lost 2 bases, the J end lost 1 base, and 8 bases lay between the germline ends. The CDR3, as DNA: TGTGCCAGTAGTATAAGCCCGGCGAACACTGAAGCTTTCTTT. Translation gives CASSISPANTEAFF. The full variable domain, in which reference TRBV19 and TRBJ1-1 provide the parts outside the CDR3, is DGGITQSPKYLFRKEGQNVTLSCEQNLNHDAMYWYRQDPGQGLRLIYYSQIVNDFQKGDIAEGYSVSREKKESFPLTVTSAQKNPTAFYLCASSISPANTEAFFGQGTRLTVV.

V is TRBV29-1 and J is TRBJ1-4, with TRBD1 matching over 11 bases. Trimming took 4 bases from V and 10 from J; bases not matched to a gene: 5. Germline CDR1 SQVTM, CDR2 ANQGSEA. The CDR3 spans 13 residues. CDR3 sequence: CSVAPGQGGKLFF. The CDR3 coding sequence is TGCAGCGTTGCCCCGGGACAGGGGGGAAAACTGTTTTTT.

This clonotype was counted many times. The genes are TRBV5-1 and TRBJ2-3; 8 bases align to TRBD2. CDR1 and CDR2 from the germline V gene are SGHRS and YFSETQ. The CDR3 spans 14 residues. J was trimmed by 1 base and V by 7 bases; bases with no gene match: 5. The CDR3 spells CASGTTSGTDTQYF. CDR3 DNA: TGCGCCAGCGGTACGACTAGCGGCACAGATACGCAGTATTTT.

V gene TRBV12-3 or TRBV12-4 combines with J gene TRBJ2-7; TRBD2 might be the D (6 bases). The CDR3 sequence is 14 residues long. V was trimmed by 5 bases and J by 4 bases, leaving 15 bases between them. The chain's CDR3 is CASSPSGTLYEQYF. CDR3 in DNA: TGTGCCAGCAGTCCTTCGGGGACTCTTTACGAGCAGTACTTC.

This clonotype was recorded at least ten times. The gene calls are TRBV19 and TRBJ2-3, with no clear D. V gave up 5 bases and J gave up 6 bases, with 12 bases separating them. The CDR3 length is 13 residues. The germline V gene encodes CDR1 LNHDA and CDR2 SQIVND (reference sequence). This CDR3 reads CASSLSPGDTQYF. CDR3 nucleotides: TGTGCCAGTAGTCTTTCCCCTGGGGATACGCAGTATTTT.

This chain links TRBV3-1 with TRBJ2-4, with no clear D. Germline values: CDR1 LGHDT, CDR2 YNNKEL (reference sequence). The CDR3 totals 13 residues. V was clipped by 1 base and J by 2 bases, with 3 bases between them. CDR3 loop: CASSQGSKNIQYF. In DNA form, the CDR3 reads TGTGCCAGCAGCCAAGGTTCCAAAAACATTCAGTACTTC.

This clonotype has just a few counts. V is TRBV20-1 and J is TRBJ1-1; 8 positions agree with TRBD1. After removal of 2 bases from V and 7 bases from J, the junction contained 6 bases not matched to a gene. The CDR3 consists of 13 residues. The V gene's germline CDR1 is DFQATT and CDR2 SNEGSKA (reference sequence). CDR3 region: CSARFSGGGEAFF. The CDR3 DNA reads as TGCAGTGCTAGATTCTCAGGGGGCGGTGAAGCTTTCTTT.

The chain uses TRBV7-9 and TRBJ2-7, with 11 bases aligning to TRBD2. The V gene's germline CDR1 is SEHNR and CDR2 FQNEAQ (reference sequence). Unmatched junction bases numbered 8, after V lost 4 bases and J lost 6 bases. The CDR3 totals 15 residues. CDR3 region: CASSSTTSGVGEQYF. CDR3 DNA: TGTGCCAGCAGCTCCACGACTAGCGGGGTCGGCGAGCAGTACTTC.

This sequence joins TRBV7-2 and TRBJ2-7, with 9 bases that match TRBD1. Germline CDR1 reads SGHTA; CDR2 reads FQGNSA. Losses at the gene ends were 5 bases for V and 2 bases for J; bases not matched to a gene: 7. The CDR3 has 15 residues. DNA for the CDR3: TGTGCCAGCAGCAAGGGACAGGGCGGCACCTACGAGCAGTACTTC. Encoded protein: CASSKGQGGTYEQYF. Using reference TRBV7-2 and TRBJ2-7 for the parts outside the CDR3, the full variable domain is GAGVSQSPSNKVTEKGKDVELRCDPISGHTALYWYRQSLGQGLEFLIYFQGNSAPDKSGLPSDRFSAERTGGSVSTLTIQRTQQEDSAVYLCASSKGQGGTYEQYFGPGTRLTVT.

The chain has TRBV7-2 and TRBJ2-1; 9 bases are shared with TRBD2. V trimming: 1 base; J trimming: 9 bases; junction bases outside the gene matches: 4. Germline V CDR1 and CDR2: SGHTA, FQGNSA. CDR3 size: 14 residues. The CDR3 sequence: CASSLGGLAPEQFF. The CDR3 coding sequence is TGTGCCAGCAGCTTAGGTGGACTAGCGCCTGAGCAGTTCTTC.

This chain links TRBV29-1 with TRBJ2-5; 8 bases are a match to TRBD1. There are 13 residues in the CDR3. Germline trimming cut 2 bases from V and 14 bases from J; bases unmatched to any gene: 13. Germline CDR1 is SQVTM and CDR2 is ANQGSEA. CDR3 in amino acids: CSVESQGAYEHYF. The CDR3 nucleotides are TGCAGCGTTGAAAGCCAGGGGGCATACGAGCATTACTTC. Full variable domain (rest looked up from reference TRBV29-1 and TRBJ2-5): SAVISQKPSRDICQRGTSLTIQCQVDSQVTMMFWYRQQPGQSLTLIATANQGSEATYESGFVIDKFPISRPNLTFSTLTVSNMSPEDSSIYLCSVESQGAYEHYFGPGTRLLVL.

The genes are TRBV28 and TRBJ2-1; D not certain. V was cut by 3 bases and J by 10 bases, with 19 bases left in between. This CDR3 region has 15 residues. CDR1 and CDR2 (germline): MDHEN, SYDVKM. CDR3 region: CASSFAHLLAQEQFF. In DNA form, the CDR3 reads TGTGCCAGCAGTTTTGCACATCTCCTGGCGCAGGAGCAGTTCTTC.

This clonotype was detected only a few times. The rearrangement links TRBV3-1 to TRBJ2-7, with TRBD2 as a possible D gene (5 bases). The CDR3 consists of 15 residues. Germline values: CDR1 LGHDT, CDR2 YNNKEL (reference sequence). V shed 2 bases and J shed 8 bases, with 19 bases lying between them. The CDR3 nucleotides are TGTGCCAGCAGCCAAAACGACGGACTCCTTTTCAAGCAGTACTTC. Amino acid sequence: CASSQNDGLLFKQYF.

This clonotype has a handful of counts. The DNA of the CDR3 is TGTGCCAGCAGTGAAGCGGCAGGGTACACCGGGGAGCTGTTTTTT. This codes for CASSEAAGYTGELFF. The V and J genes are TRBV6-1 and TRBJ2-2; possible D gene TRBD1, 5 bases. V lost 0 bases and J 3 bases, leaving 8 bases between the germline ends. CDR3 length: 15 residues. Per the germline V gene, CDR1 is MNHNS and CDR2 is SASEGT.

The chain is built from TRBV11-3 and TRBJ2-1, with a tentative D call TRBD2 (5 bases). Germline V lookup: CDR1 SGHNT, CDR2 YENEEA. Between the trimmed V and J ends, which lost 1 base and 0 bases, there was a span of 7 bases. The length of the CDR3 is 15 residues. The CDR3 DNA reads TGTGCCAGCAGCTTAGGCCGGGGCTCCTACAATGAGCAGTTCTTC. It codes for CASSLGRGSYNEQFF. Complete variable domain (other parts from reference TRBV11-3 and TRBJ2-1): EAGVVQSPRYKIIEKKQPVAFWCNPISGHNTLYWYLQNLGQGPELLIRYENEEAVDDSQLPKDRFSAERLKGVDSTLKIQPAELGDSAVYLCASSLGRGSYNEQFFGPGTRLTVL.

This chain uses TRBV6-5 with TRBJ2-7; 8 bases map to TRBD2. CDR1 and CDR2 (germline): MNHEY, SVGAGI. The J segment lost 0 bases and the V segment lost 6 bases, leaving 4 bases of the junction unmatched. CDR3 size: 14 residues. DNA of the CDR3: TGTGCCAGCAGGCGGACTAGCTACTCCTACGAGCAGTACTTC. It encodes CASRRTSYSYEQYF.

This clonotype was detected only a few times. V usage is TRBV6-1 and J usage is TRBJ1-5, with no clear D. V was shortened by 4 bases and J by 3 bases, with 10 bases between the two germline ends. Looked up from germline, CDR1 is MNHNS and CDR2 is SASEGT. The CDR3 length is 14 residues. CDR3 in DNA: TGTGCCAGCAGTGGAGGTAGGACCAATCAGCCCCAGCATTTT. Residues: CASSGGRTNQPQHF.

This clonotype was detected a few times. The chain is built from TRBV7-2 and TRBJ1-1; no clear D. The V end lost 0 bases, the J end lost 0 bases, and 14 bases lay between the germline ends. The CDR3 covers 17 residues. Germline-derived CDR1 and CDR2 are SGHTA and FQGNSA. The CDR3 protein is CASSLAIIGSLNTEAFF. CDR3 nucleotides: TGTGCCAGCAGCTTAGCCATAATAGGCAGCCTGAACACTGAAGCTTTCTTT.

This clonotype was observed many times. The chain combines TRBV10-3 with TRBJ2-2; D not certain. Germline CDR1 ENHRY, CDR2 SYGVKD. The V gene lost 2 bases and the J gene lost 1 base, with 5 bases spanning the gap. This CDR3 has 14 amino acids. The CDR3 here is CAISEGMNTGELFF. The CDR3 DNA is TGTGCCATCAGTGAGGGCATGAACACCGGGGAGCTGTTTTTT.

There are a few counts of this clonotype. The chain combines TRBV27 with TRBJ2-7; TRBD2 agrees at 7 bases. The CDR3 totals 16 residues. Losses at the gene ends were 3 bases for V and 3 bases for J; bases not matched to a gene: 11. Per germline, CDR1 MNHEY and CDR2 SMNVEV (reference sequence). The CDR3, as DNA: TGTGCCAGCAGTTTCCATTCCGGGACTAATCTCTACGAGCAGTACTTC. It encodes CASSFHSGTNLYEQYF.